Detailed here is one TCR beta chain. Its antigen is unidentified. The record originates from a study of CD8+ T cells in alopecia areata. The authors extracted RNA and reverse transcribed it into cDNA as the sequencing template. Using immunoSEQ multiplex PCR, the repertoire was profiled, and TCRdb retains in-frame clones only, with some absent. The table records some 110,000 clones, around two fifths of them present only once. From alopecia areata patients, lesional scalp punch biopsies and peripheral blood were collected. Trimming left V 0 bases short and J 5 bases short, with 13 bases between. Germline values: CDR1 MNHEY, CDR2 SMNVEV (reference sequence). This CDR3 is built from 15 residues. Study-wide points: Relative to mice, TCR sharing across patients was less clear, a difference possibly HLA-related.

The rearrangement links TRBV27 to TRBJ1-2, with D possibly being TRBD1 (5 bases). The receptor's source is a human donor with alopecia areata. Sequencing input: CD4+ T cells sorted from blood. CDR3 region: CASSLSRATGYGYTF. The DNA for the CDR3 is TGTGCCAGCAGTTTATCGAGAGCTACAGGATATGGCTACACCTTC.